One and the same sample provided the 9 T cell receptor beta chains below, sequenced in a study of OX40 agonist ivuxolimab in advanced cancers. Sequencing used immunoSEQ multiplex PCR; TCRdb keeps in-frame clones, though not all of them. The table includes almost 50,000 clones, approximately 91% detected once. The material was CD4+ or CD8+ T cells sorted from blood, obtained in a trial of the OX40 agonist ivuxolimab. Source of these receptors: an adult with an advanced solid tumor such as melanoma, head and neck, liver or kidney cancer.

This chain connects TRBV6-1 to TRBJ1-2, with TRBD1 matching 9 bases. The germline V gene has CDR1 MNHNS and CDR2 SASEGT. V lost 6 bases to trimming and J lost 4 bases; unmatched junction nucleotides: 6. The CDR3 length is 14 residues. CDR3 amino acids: CASSKTGGGYGYTF. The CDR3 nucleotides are TGTGCCAGCAGCAAGACAGGGGGGGGCTATGGCTACACCTTC.

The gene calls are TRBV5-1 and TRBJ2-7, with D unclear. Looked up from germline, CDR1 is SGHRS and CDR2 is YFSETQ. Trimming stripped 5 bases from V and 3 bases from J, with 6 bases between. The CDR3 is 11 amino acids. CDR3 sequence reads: CASRGSYEQYF. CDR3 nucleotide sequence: TGCGCCAGCAGGGGTAGCTACGAGCAGTACTTC.

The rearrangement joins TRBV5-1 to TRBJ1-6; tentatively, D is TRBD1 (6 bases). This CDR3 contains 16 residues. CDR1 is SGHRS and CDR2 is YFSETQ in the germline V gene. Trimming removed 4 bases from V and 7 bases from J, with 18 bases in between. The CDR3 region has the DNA TGCGCCAGCAGCACCGACACGGGACAAAACAATTCACCCCTCCACTTT. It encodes CASSTDTGQNNSPLHF.

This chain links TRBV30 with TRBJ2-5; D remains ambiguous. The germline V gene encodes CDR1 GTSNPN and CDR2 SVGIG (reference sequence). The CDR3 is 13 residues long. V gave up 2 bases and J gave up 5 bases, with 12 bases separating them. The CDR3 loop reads CAWSPTPAETQYF. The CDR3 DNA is TGTGCCTGGAGTCCGACTCCCGCCGAGACCCAGTACTTC.

Here the CDR3 reads CAWSRGETQYF. The CDR3 DNA sequence: TGTGCCTGGAGCCGGGGGGAGACCCAGTACTTC. This chain links TRBV30 with TRBJ2-5; D is perhaps TRBD2 (6 bases). The CDR3 consists of 11 residues. Germline CDR1 GTSNPN, CDR2 SVGIG (reference sequence). Trimming took 3 bases from V and 5 from J, leaving 7 bases between them. Full variable domain (missing parts from reference TRBV30 and TRBJ2-5): SQTIHQWPATLVQPVGSPLSLECTVEGTSNPNLYWYRQAAGRGLQLLFYSVGIGQISSEVPQNLSASRPQDRQFILSSKKLLLSDSGFYLCAWSRGETQYFGPGTRLLVL.

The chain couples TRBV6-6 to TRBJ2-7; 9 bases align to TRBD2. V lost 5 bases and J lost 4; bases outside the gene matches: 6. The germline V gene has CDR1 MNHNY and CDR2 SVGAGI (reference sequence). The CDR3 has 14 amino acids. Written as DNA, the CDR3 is TGTGCCAGCAGTGGGGCGGGAGGGCGGTACGAGCAGTACTTC. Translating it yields CASSGAGGRYEQYF.

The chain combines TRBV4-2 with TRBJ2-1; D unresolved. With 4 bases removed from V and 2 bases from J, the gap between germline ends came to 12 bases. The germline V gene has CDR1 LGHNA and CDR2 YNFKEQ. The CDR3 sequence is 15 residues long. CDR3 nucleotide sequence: TGTGCCAGCAGCCGGCCCGGACCAACCTACAATGAGCAGTTCTTC. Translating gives CASSRPGPTYNEQFF.

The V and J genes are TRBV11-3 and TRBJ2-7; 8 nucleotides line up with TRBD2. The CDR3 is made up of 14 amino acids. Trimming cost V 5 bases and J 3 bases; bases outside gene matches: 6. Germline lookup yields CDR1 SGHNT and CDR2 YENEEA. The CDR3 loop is CASSLAGTSYEQYF. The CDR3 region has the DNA TGTGCCAGCAGCCTTGCCGGGACTAGCTACGAGCAGTACTTC.

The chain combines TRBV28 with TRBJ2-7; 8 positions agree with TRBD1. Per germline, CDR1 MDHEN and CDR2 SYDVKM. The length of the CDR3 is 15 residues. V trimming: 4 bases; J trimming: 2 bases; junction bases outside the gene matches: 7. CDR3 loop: CASSSDRGWAYEQYF. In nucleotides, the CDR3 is TGTGCCAGCAGTTCCGACAGGGGTTGGGCCTACGAGCAGTACTTC.